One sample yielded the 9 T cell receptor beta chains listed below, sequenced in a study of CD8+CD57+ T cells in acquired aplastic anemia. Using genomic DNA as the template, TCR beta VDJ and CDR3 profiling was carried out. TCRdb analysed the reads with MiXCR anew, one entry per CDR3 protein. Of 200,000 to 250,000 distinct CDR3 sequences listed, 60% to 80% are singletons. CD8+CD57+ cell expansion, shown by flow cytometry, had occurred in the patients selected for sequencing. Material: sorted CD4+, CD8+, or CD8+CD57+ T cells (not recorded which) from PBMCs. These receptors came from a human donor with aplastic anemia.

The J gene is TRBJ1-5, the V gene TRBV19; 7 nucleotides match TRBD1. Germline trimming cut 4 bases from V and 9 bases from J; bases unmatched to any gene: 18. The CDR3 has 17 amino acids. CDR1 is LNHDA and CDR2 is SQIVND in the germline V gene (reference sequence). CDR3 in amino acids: CASSTYMTGTALWPQHF. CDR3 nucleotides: TGTGCCAGTAGTACCTATATGACCGGGACAGCCCTTTGGCCCCAGCATTTT.

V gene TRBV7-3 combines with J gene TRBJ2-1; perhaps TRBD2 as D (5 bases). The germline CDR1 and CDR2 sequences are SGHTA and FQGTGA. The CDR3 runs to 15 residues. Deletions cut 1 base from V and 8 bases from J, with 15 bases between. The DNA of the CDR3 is TGTGCCAGCAGCTTAAACGGGGTTAAGGGCGATGAGCAGTTCTTC. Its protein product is CASSLNGVKGDEQFF. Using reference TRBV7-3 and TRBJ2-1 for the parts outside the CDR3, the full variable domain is GAGVSQTPSNKVTEKGKYVELRCDPISGHTALYWYRQSLGQGPEFLIYFQGTGAADDSGLPNDRFFAVRPEGSVSTLKIQRTERGDSAVYLCASSLNGVKGDEQFFGPGTRLTVL.

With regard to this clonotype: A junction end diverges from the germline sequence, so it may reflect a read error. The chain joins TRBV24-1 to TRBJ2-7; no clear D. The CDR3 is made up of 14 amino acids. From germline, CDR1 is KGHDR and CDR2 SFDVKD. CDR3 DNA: TGTGCCATCAGTGAGTTAGAGAGCTCCTACGAGCAGTACTTC. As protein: CAISELESSYEQYF.

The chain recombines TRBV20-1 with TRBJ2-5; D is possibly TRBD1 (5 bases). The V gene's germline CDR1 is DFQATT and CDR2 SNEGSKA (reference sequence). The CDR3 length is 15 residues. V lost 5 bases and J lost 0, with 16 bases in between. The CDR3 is CSAQSEQGHQETQYF. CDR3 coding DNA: TGCAGTGCTCAGTCCGAGCAGGGCCACCAAGAGACCCAGTACTTC.

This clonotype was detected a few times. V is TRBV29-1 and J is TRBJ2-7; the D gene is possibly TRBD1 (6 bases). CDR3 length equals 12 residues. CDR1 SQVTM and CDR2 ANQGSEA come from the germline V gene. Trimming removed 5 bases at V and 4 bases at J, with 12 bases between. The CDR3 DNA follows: TGCAGCGTTAGGACAGACTTTTACGAGCAGTACTTC. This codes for CSVRTDFYEQYF.

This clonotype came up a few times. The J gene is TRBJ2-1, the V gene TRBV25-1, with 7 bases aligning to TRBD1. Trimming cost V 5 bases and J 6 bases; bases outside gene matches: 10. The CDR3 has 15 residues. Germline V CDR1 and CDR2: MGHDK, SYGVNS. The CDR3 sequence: CASSPVYRGGNEQFF. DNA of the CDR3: TGTGCCAGCAGTCCCGTTTACAGGGGCGGCAATGAGCAGTTCTTC.

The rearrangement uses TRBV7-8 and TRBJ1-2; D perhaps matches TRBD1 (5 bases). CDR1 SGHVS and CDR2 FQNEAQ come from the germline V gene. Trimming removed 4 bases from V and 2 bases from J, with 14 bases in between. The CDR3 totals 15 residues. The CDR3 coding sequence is TGTGCCAGCAGCTACACCAGGGATAACAACTATGGCTACACCTTC. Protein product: CASSYTRDNNYGYTF. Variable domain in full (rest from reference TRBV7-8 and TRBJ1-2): GAGVSQSPRYKVAKRGQDVALRCDPISGHVSLFWYQQALGQGPEFLTYFQNEAQLDKSGLPSDRFFAERPEGSVSTLKIQRTQQEDSAVYLCASSYTRDNNYGYTFGSGTRLTVV.

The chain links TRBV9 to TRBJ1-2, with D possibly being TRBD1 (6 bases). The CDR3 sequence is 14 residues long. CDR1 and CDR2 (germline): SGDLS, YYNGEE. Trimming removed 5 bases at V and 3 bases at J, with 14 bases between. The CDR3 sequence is CASSSPGAYYGYTF. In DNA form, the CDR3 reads TGTGCCAGCAGTTCCCCGGGGGCTTACTATGGCTACACCTTC.

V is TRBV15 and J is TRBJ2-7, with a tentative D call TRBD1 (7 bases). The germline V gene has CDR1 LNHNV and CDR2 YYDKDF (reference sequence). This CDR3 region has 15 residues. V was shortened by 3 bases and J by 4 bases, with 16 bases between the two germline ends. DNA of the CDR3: TGTGCCACCAGCAGCTCCCGCGCAGGGGGGTACGAGCAGTACTTC. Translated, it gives CATSSSRAGGYEQYF.